This entry lists 31 T cell receptor beta chains sequenced from one sample in a study of blood T cells in healthy people across ages. A sample-barcoded 5' primer and a J-beta primer mix were used in a second PCR of about 7 to 12 cycles. TCRdb redid the calling of the 5' RACE reads with MiXCR, one entry per CDR3 protein. The sample holds around 1,500,000 distinct CDR3 sequences; roughly 45% are singletons and the top ten take 6.5% to 10%. What was sequenced was blood. Every receptor here comes from a woman aged 18-29 years in good health.

This clonotype was seen at least ten times. The rearrangement joins TRBV7-2 to TRBJ2-1; TRBD2 is a possible D gene (6 bases). This CDR3 region has 13 residues. Germline CDR1 reads SGHTA; CDR2 reads FQGNSA. V was clipped by 5 bases and J by 3 bases, with 8 bases between them. The CDR3 loop reads CASSGDFYNEQFF. DNA for the CDR3: TGTGCCAGCAGCGGGGACTTCTACAATGAGCAGTTCTTC.

This clonotype has a single count. CDR3 residues: CSARNLGQGAGEQFF. The DNA for the CDR3 is TGCAGTGCTAGAAACTTGGGACAGGGGGCTGGTGAGCAGTTCTTC. The chain joins TRBV20-1 to TRBJ2-1, with TRBD1 matching over 12 bases. There are 15 residues in the CDR3. Trimming at V came to 2 bases and at J to 9 bases, leaving 8 bases not matched to a gene. The V gene's germline CDR1 is DFQATT and CDR2 SNEGSKA (reference sequence).

The V call is TRBV20-1, the J call TRBJ2-1, with 11 positions matching TRBD1. The CDR3 extends over 16 amino acids. Germline CDR1 DFQATT, CDR2 SNEGSKA (reference sequence). V lost 6 bases and J lost 0; bases outside the gene matches: 7. CDR3 nucleotides: TGCAGTGCCAAAACCGGGACAGGGGGCTCCTACAATGAGCAGTTCTTC. Its protein product is CSAKTGTGGSYNEQFF.

The chain combines TRBV5-1 with TRBJ2-4; TRBD2 aligns across 8 bases. The CDR3 sequence is 20 residues long. The trim removed 1 base at V and 0 bases at J, leaving 15 bases unmatched. Germline CDR1 reads SGHRS; CDR2 reads YFSETQ. Here the CDR3 reads CASSLRGPDSGALAKNIQYF. CDR3 nucleotide sequence: TGCGCCAGCAGCTTGCGGGGTCCGGATAGCGGGGCATTAGCCAAAAACATTCAGTACTTC.

The gene calls are TRBV2 and TRBJ2-3; the match to TRBD2 covers 8 bases. The CDR3 totals 15 residues. From germline, CDR1 is SNHLY and CDR2 FYNNEI. The trim removed 8 bases at V and 8 bases at J, leaving 15 bases unmatched. The CDR3 bases are TGTGCCAGCTCCCGGATCGGGGGGGAATATGGTACGCAGTATTTT. Translating it yields CASSRIGGEYGTQYF.

This clonotype occurred a few times. The CDR3 DNA follows: TGTGCCAGCAGTTACTCCCCTAGCGGGAGTGGAGTAGATACGCAGTATTTT. It codes for CASSYSPSGSGVDTQYF. The gene calls are TRBV6-6 and TRBJ2-3; 10 nucleotides match TRBD2. J gave up 5 bases and V 0 bases, and 8 bases lay outside the gene matches. The germline V gene encodes CDR1 MNHNY and CDR2 SVGAGI (reference sequence). The CDR3 length is 17 residues.

The chain couples TRBV14 to TRBJ2-7; D call uncertain. Germline CDR1 is SGHDN and CDR2 is FVKESK. V shed 0 bases and J shed 2 bases, with 8 bases lying between them. The CDR3 has 14 residues. As DNA, the CDR3 is TGTGCCAGCAGCCAAGAGGGGATTACCTACGAGCAGTACTTC. It is translated as CASSQEGITYEQYF.

This chain uses TRBV20-1 with TRBJ2-3; 8 nucleotides match TRBD2. This CDR3 has 15 amino acids. V lost 1 base and J lost 0; bases outside the gene matches: 3. The germline V gene has CDR1 DFQATT and CDR2 SNEGSKA (reference sequence). The CDR3 reads CSARAAGVSTDTQYF. The CDR3 DNA is TGCAGTGCTAGAGCAGCGGGGGTTAGCACAGATACGCAGTATTTT.

The chain recombines TRBV9 with TRBJ2-7, with 10 bases identical to TRBD2. The germline V gene has CDR1 SGDLS and CDR2 YYNGEE. The CDR3 totals 16 residues. V shed 4 bases and J 6 bases; nucleotides not matched to a gene: 13. Here the CDR3 reads CASSPWGSGGVGEQYF. The CDR3 bases are TGTGCCAGCAGCCCTTGGGGAAGCGGGGGGGTTGGCGAGCAGTACTTC.

This clonotype occurred once. The rearrangement uses TRBV12-3 or TRBV12-4 and TRBJ2-1, with D uncertain. The DNA end lines up better with TRBJ2-7; the J call may be wrong. The CDR3 length is 13 residues. DNA for the CDR3: TGTGCCAGCAGCCCTGGACGGTCGGATGAGCAGTACTTC. This translates into CASSPGRSDEQYF.

This chain links TRBV20-1 with TRBJ2-5; TRBD2 might be the D (6 bases). CDR1 DFQATT and CDR2 SNEGSKA come from the germline V gene (reference sequence). The CDR3 covers 15 residues. Deletions cut 5 bases from V and 4 bases from J, with 20 bases between. The CDR3 sequence: CSAVRAGGVGETQYF. CDR3 nucleotide sequence: TGCAGTGCTGTCCGCGCGGGCGGGGTGGGAGAGACCCAGTACTTC.

This clonotype showed up just a few times. The V and J genes are TRBV12-3 or TRBV12-4 and TRBJ1-2; 7 bases map to TRBD1. CDR3 length: 17 amino acids. V was clipped by 7 bases and J by 3 bases; unmatched bases: 17. The CDR3, as DNA: TGTGCCAGCAACCTTGCCCAGGGCAGGGGGGCCTACTATGGCTACACCTTC. It encodes CASNLAQGRGAYYGYTF.

This clonotype was observed a few times. The chain joins TRBV20-1 to TRBJ2-3, with 7 bases fitting TRBD1. V shed 6 bases, J shed 6 bases, and the junction held 12 bases outside the gene matches. Germline CDR1 and CDR2: DFQATT and SNEGSKA (reference sequence). The CDR3 sequence is 14 residues long. The CDR3 sequence: CSAIADRVFDTQYF. CDR3 DNA sequence: TGCAGTGCCATCGCTGACAGGGTGTTTGATACGCAGTATTTT.

This chain connects TRBV5-1 to TRBJ2-6; D not resolved. The germline CDR1 and CDR2 sequences are SGHRS and YFSETQ. Trimming removed 1 base from V and 2 bases from J, with 13 bases in between. The CDR3 is 17 residues long. For the CDR3, the DNA is TGCGCCAGCAGCTTGTACGGGCTTGTCCCTGGGGCCAACGTCCTGACTTTC. It is translated as CASSLYGLVPGANVLTF. Variable domain in full (rest from reference TRBV5-1 and TRBJ2-6): KAGVTQTPRYLIKTRGQQVTLSCSPISGHRSVSWYQQTPGQGLQFLFEYFSETQRNKGNFPGRFSGRQFSNSRSEMNVSTLELGDSALYLCASSLYGLVPGANVLTFGAGSRLTVL.

This clonotype showed up just a few times. The chain uses TRBV29-1 and TRBJ1-4, with 8 bases identical to TRBD1. CDR1 is SQVTM and CDR2 is ANQGSEA in the germline V gene. V gave up 7 bases and J gave up 6 bases; unmatched junction bases: 4. The CDR3 has 12 residues. The CDR3 sequence is CSATGGDEKLFF. The CDR3 DNA sequence: TGCAGCGCCACAGGGGGGGATGAAAAACTGTTTTTT.

The V call is TRBV3-1, the J call TRBJ2-5; no definite D call. Germline CDR1 is LGHDT and CDR2 is YNNKEL (reference sequence). With 4 bases removed from V and 11 bases from J, the gap between germline ends came to 17 bases. The CDR3 consists of 13 residues. The CDR3 here is CASSPANTNEQYF. As DNA, the CDR3 is TGTGCCAGCAGCCCCGCGAACACCAATGAGCAGTACTTC.

This clonotype was counted only a few times. The CDR3 loop is CASTTSGRANTGELFF. As DNA, the CDR3 is TGTGCCAGCACTACTAGCGGGAGAGCTAACACCGGGGAGCTGTTTTTT. The chain uses TRBV7-9 and TRBJ2-2; 11 bases line up with TRBD2. The CDR3 extends over 16 amino acids. Trimming cost V 7 bases and J 2 bases; bases outside gene matches: 6. The germline gives CDR1 SEHNR, CDR2 FQNEAQ (reference sequence).

The V call is TRBV28, the J call TRBJ1-2; 9 bases match TRBD1. This CDR3 has 15 residues. The V segment lost 5 bases and the J segment 8 bases; nucleotides outside the gene matches: 12. Germline V CDR1 and CDR2: MDHEN, SYDVKM. This CDR3 is CASSASGTGNNGYTF. Here the CDR3 DNA reads TGTGCCAGCAGTGCTTCCGGGACAGGGAATAACGGCTACACCTTC.

The chain combines TRBV11-2 with TRBJ2-5; perhaps TRBD2 as D (6 bases). The CDR3 runs 16 residues. Trimming took off 3 bases at V and 6 bases at J, with 20 bases between the two ends. Germline lookup yields CDR1 SGHAT and CDR2 FQNNGV. In DNA form, the CDR3 reads TGTGCCAGCAGCTTCTTAACAGGACCCCGGGGGAAGACCCAGTACTTC. Protein: CASSFLTGPRGKTQYF.

The gene calls are TRBV5-1 and TRBJ2-5, with 8 bases identical to TRBD1. Trimming cost V 4 bases and J 4 bases; bases outside gene matches: 9. The V gene's germline CDR1 is SGHRS and CDR2 YFSETQ. This CDR3 has 15 residues. The CDR3: CASSPRTGSGETQYF. DNA for the CDR3: TGCGCCAGCAGCCCCCGGACAGGGAGCGGAGAGACCCAGTACTTC.

The chain is built from TRBV29-1 and TRBJ1-3, with 10 nucleotides matching TRBD1. The CDR3 loop spans 14 amino acids. Per the germline V gene, CDR1 is SQVTM and CDR2 is ANQGSEA. The ends lost 3 bases at V and 2 bases at J; junction bases unmatched: 1. The CDR3 nucleotides are TGCAGCGTTGACGGGACAGGGGCTGGAAACACCATATATTTT. It specifies CSVDGTGAGNTIYF.

The chain couples TRBV7-2 to TRBJ2-1; maybe TRBD1 (5 bases). V lost 2 bases, J lost 9 bases, and 11 bases lay in between. The CDR3 is 13 residues long. CDR1 SGHTA and CDR2 FQGNSA come from the germline V gene. CDR3: CASSLILQGEQFF. The CDR3 bases are TGTGCCAGCAGCTTAATTCTTCAGGGTGAGCAGTTCTTC.

This chain links TRBV19 with TRBJ2-1; 8 nucleotides agree with TRBD1. The CDR3 consists of 14 residues. Trimming cost V 7 bases and J 0 bases; bases outside gene matches: 2. Looked up from germline, CDR1 is LNHDA and CDR2 is SQIVND (reference sequence). DNA of the CDR3: TGTGCCAGTACAGGGGGCTACTCCTACAATGAGCAGTTCTTC. This gives the protein CASTGGYSYNEQFF. Variable domain in full (rest from reference TRBV19 and TRBJ2-1): DGGITQSPKYLFRKEGQNVTLSCEQNLNHDAMYWYRQDPGQGLRLIYYSQIVNDFQKGDIAEGYSVSREKKESFPLTVTSAQKNPTAFYLCASTGGYSYNEQFFGPGTRLTVL.

The gene calls are TRBV5-5 and TRBJ2-3; no definite D call. The CDR3 contains 14 residues. Germline CDR1 and CDR2: SGHKS and YYEKEE (reference sequence). V lost 2 bases and J 6 bases, leaving 13 bases between the germline ends. The DNA of the CDR3 is TGTGCCAGCAGCTTCTCGGGTTGGGGTGATACGCAGTATTTT. Its protein is CASSFSGWGDTQYF.

The rearrangement joins TRBV12-3 or TRBV12-4 to TRBJ2-1; 9 positions agree with TRBD2. V dropped 3 bases and J dropped 6; count of bases not matched to a gene: 12. This CDR3 contains 17 residues. The CDR3 DNA sequence: TGTGCCAGCAGTTTCGGTTTAGCGGGGGCCCCCATCAATGAGCAGTTCTTC. It codes for CASSFGLAGAPINEQFF.

The rearrangement uses TRBV3-1 and TRBJ2-4; D is ambiguous. V lost 6 bases and J 1 base, leaving 7 bases between the germline ends. Germline assignment: CDR1 LGHDT and CDR2 YNNKEL (reference sequence). This CDR3 contains 13 residues. The CDR3 spells CASRPGAKNIQYF. CDR3 in DNA: TGTGCCAGCAGACCCGGGGCCAAAAACATTCAGTACTTC. The full variable domain, with the rest looked up from reference TRBV3-1 and TRBJ2-4, is DTAVSQTPKYLVTQMGNDKSIKCEQNLGHDTMYWYKQDSKKFLKIMFSYNNKELIINETVPNRFSPKSPDKAHLNLHINSLELGDSAVYFCASRPGAKNIQYFGAGTRLSVL.

With respect to this clonotype: This may stem from a read error, because a much larger clone lies one nucleotide away. The chain employs TRBV6-1 and TRBJ2-3; D is perhaps TRBD2 (6 bases). Germline loops: CDR1 MNHNS, CDR2 SASEGT. The V and J ends lost 5 bases and 1 base respectively, with 10 bases between them. The CDR3 has 14 residues. CDR3 amino acids: CASSLAVRTDTQYF. The CDR3 DNA reads as TGTGCCAGCAGTTTAGCGGTGCGCACAGATACGCAGTATTTT.

The chain has TRBV6-1 and TRBJ2-1; 7 bases are a match to TRBD2. The CDR3 is made up of 14 amino acids. The junction had 9 bases not matched to a gene; V was cut back by 4 bases and J by 9 bases. In germline, CDR1 is MNHNS, CDR2 SASEGT. CDR3 coding DNA: TGTGCCAGCAGTGTGGCGGCGGGAGACATTGAGCAGTTCTTC. It codes for CASSVAAGDIEQFF.

The chain recombines TRBV7-9 with TRBJ2-2; 9 bases match TRBD2. Losses at the gene ends were 0 bases for V and 2 bases for J; bases not matched to a gene: 4. The length of the CDR3 is 17 residues. CDR1 is SEHNR, CDR2 FQNEAQ, per germline (reference sequence). The CDR3 is CASSLAPSGTNTGELFF. The CDR3 nucleotides are TGTGCCAGCAGCTTAGCCCCTAGCGGGACCAACACCGGGGAGCTGTTTTTT.

This chain links TRBV15 with TRBJ1-2, with 11 bases that match TRBD1. CDR1 is LNHNV and CDR2 is YYDKDF in the germline V gene (reference sequence). Trimming removed 1 base from V and 4 bases from J; junction bases left unmatched: 5. The CDR3 contains 16 residues. CDR3 coding DNA: TGTGCCACCAGCAGAGGAACGGGACAGGGGGGCTATGGCTACACCTTC. Encoded protein: CATSRGTGQGGYGYTF.

This clonotype has just a few counts. The V call is TRBV7-2, the J call TRBJ2-1; no firm D call. This CDR3 spans 14 amino acids. V lost 3 bases and J 6 bases, leaving 12 bases between the germline ends. Germline CDR1 SGHTA, CDR2 FQGNSA. The CDR3 here is CASSFRTPGNEQFF. CDR3 DNA sequence: TGTGCCAGCAGCTTTAGGACCCCAGGCAATGAGCAGTTCTTC.